This entry describes one T cell receptor (beta chain). Its specificity is unknown. The germline gene is not matched at one end of the junction; a read error may be the cause. This entry is derived from a study of T cell repertoires in cytomegalovirus infection. As for the study in general: It was recently identified HLA-C-restricted and well-studied HLA-B-restricted CMV epitopes that the study used. Through public TCR beta signatures, both CMV infection and matching HLA type were indicated. Whole-study findings and limits: CMV carriers with the relevant HLA were identified by cumulative public TCR beta family frequency. Dominating the ex vivo response were HLA-C-restricted CMV-specific TCR beta clonotypes.

TCRdb called the reads again in MiXCR, with one record for every CDR3 protein. Here the sample spans fewer than 200,000 distinct CDR3 sequences, less than 25% being singletons. This CDR3 is built from 14 residues. The germline CDR1 and CDR2 sequences are MGHRA and YSYEKL. The sequencing used CD8+ T cells from cultured PBMCs, collected from culture after CMV antigen stimulation. The J gene is TRBJ1-2, the V gene TRBV4-1; unclear D gene. This sequence was found in a human donor in good health (CMV status not recorded). Some clones in this sample may be carry-over from other donors' samples. Here the CDR3 reads CASSQGAVNYDYTF. The CDR3 bases are TGCGCCAGCAGCCAAGGAGCTGTTAACTATGACTACACCTTC.